Sequencing of this TCR beta chain was carried out in a study of cytomegalovirus exposure and HLA in healthy donors. 13 Jbeta primers and 60 Vbeta primers were used for the PCR. Clones were sequenced by immunoSEQ multiplex PCR, and TCRdb holds only the in-frame ones, with some missing. This repertoire shows about 180,000 clones, roughly 79% found once; its top ten account for 2.5% to 3.5%. The CDR3 is made up of 14 amino acids. The germline gives CDR1 SGHDT, CDR2 YYEEEE. Losses at the gene ends were 3 bases for V and 8 bases for J; bases not matched to a gene: 6. This clone was seen once. What it binds is not known. Overall study findings and caveats: The HLA-A and HLA-B alleles of most subjects were reportedly predicted accurately from TCR beta sequences.

This chain links TRBV5-6 with TRBJ1-4, with 8 positions matching TRBD1. This TCR was recovered from a woman in her forties or fifties in good health and CMV-seropositive. Material: PBMCs. CDR3: CASSYWTGREKLFF. CDR3 in DNA: TGTGCCAGCAGCTATTGGACAGGGCGCGAAAAACTGTTTTTT. Full variable domain (remainder filled in from reference TRBV5-6 and TRBJ1-4): DAGVTQSPTHLIKTRGQQVTLRCSPKSGHDTVSWYQQALGQGPQFIFQYYEEEERQRGNFPDRFSGHQFPNYSSELNVNALLLGDSALYLCASSYWTGREKLFFGSGTQLSVL.